The 4 T cell receptor beta chains presented below share a single source sample, sequenced in a study of T cells in narcolepsy. Method: immunoSEQ multiplex PCR; TCRdb's copy keeps in-frame clones and lacks some. Among over 25,000 clones listed, approximately 77% were seen once. The sequencing sample was made of memory (CD45RA-) CD4+ T cells from blood. These receptors originate from a human donor in good health.

The chain couples TRBV18 to TRBJ2-3, with 7 positions matching TRBD1. CDR3 length: 16 amino acids. V shed 3 bases, J shed 3 bases, and the junction held 9 bases outside the gene matches. Germline-derived CDR1 and CDR2 are KGHSH and LQKENI. The CDR3: CASSPNPGQLTDTQYF. The CDR3 nucleotides are TGTGCCAGCTCACCGAACCCGGGACAGTTAACAGATACGCAGTATTTT.

This clone was picked up a small number of times. Other DNA sequences within the sample encode an identical CDR3. V usage is TRBV6-6 and J usage is TRBJ2-1; a possible D gene is TRBD2 (5 bases). Trimming took 3 bases from V and 5 from J, leaving 11 bases between them. The CDR3 sequence is 14 residues long. The germline V gene has CDR1 MNHNY and CDR2 SVGAGI (reference sequence). The CDR3 is CASSYPSGNNEQFF. The CDR3 DNA sequence: TGTGCCAGCAGTTATCCGAGCGGTAACAATGAGCAGTTCTTC.

In this sample, this clone turned up a few times. V gene TRBV2 combines with J gene TRBJ2-2; D remains ambiguous. V shed 3 bases and J shed 1 base, with 6 bases lying between them. There are 14 residues in the CDR3. Germline V CDR1 and CDR2: SNHLY, FYNNEI. For the CDR3, the DNA is TGTGCCAGCAGTGACAGGAGGAACACCGGGGAGCTGTTTTTT. This gives the protein CASSDRRNTGELFF.

V usage is TRBV5-5 and J usage is TRBJ1-5; the match to TRBD1 covers 7 bases. The CDR3 consists of 13 residues. The germline CDR1 and CDR2 sequences are SGHKS and YYEKEE (reference sequence). V lost 2 bases and J lost 6; bases outside the gene matches: 2. The CDR3 reads CASSLTGVQPQHF. Here the CDR3 DNA reads TGTGCCAGCAGCTTAACAGGGGTTCAGCCCCAGCATTTT.